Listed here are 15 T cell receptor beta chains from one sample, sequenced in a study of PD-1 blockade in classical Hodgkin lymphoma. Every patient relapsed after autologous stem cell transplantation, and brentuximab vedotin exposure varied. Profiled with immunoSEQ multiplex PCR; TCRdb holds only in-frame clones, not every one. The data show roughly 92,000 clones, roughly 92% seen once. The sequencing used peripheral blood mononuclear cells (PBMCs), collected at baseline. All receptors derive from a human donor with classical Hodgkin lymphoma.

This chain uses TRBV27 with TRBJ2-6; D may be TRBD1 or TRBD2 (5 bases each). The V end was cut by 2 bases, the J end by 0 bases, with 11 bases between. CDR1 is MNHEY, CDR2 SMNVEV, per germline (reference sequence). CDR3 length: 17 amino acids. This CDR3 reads CASSLGPGRSGANVLTF. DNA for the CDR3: TGTGCCAGCAGTTTAGGGCCGGGGCGCTCTGGGGCCAACGTCCTGACTTTC.

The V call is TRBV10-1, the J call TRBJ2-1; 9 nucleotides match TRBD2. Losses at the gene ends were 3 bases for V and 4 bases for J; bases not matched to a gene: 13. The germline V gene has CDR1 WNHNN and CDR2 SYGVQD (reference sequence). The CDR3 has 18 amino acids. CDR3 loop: CASSEALAGEPLYNEQFF. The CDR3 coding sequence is TGCGCCAGCAGTGAAGCGTTAGCGGGGGAGCCTCTTTACAATGAGCAGTTCTTC.

Here the CDR3 reads CASSPDRGLSETQYF. CDR3 bases: TGTGCCAGTAGTCCCGACAGGGGGCTTTCGGAGACCCAGTACTTC. The chain has TRBV19 and TRBJ2-5, with 10 positions matching TRBD1. The CDR3 loop spans 15 amino acids. CDR1 is LNHDA, CDR2 SQIVND, per germline (reference sequence). Unmatched junction bases numbered 8, after V lost 5 bases and J lost 5 bases.

The CDR3 is CASSLWGGSTDTQYF. For the CDR3, the DNA is TGTGCCAGCAGCTTATGGGGCGGGAGCACAGATACGCAGTATTTT. The V call is TRBV7-2, the J call TRBJ2-3; possibly TRBD1 or TRBD2 for D (5 bases each). Germline CDR1 SGHTA, CDR2 FQGNSA. This CDR3 is 15 amino acids long. Trimming cost V 2 bases and J 0 bases, with 9 bases left between them.

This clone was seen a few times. Here the CDR3 reads CSGRWDTEYF. The CDR3 DNA sequence: TGCAGCGGGAGGTGGGACACAGAGTACTTC. The chain employs TRBV29-1 and TRBJ2-7; a possible D gene is TRBD1 (6 bases). The V end was cut by 7 bases, the J end by 11 bases, with 15 bases between. Germline V gene data show CDR1 as SQVTM and CDR2 as ANQGSEA. The length of the CDR3 is 10 residues.

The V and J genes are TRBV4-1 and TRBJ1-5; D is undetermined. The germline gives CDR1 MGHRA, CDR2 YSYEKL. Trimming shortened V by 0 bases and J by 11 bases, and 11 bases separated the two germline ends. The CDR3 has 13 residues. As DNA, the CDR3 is TGCGCCAGCAGCCAAGATTTCGGCCGCTCCCAGCATTTT. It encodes CASSQDFGRSQHF.

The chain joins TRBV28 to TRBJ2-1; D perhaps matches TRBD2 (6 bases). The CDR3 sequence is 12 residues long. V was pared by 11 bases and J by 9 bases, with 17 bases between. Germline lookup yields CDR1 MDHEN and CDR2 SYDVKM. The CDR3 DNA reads TGTGCCGAACGCCCAAGGAGGGGTGAGCAGTTCTTC. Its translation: CAERPRRGEQFF.

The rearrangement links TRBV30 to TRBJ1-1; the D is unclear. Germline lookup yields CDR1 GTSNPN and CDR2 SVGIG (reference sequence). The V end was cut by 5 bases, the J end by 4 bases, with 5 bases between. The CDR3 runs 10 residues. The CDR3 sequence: CAWGATEAFF. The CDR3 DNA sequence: TGTGCCTGGGGTGCCACTGAAGCTTTCTTT.

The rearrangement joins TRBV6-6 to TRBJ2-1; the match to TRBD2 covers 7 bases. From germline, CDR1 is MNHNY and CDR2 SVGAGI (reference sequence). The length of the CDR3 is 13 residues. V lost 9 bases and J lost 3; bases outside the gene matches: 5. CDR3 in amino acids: CASYGRLYNEQFF. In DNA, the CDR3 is TGTGCCAGTTACGGGAGGCTCTACAATGAGCAGTTCTTC.

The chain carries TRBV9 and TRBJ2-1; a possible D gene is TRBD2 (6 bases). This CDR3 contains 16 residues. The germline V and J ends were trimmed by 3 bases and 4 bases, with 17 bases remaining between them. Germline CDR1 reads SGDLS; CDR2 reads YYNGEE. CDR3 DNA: TGTGCCAGCAGCGCAGGACGGGACTTAGCTTACAATGAGCAGTTCTTC. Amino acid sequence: CASSAGRDLAYNEQFF.

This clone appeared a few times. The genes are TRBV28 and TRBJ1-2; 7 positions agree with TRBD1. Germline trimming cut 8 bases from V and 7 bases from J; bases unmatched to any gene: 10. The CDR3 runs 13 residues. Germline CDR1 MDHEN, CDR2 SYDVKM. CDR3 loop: CASSGQWVGGYTF. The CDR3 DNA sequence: TGTGCCAGCTCGGGACAGTGGGTGGGTGGCTACACCTTC.

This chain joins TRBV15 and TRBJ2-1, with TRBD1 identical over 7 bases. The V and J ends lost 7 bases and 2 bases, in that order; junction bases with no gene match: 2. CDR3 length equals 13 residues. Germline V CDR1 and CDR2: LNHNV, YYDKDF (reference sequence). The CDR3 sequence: CATKTGTYNEQFF. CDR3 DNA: TGTGCCACCAAGACAGGGACCTACAATGAGCAGTTCTTC.

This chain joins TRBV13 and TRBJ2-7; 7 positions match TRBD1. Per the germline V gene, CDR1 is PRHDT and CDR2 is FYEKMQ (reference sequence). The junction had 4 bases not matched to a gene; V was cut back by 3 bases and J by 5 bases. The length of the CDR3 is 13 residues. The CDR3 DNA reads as TGTGCCAGCAGCTTGACAGGGTTCAACGAGCAGTACTTC. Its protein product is CASSLTGFNEQYF.

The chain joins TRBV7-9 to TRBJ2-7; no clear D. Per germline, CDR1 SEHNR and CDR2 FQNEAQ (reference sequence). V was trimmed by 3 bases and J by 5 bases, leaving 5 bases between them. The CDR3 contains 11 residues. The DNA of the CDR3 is TGTGCCAGCAGCTTCGGCGACGAGCAGTACTTC. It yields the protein CASSFGDEQYF.

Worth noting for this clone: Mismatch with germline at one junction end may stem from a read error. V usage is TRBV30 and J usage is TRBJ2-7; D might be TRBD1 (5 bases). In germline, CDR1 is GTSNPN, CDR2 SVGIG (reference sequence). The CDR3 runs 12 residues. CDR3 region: CAWKGFPYGQYF. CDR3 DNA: TGTGCCTGGAAGGGGTTCCCCTACGGGCAGTACTTC.